This T cell receptor (beta chain) was sequenced during a study of T cell responses to AZD1222 COVID-19 vaccine. Study-wide points: The donor cohort was predominantly white British with a female majority, and clonal diversity may have been underestimated. Baseline testing showed seropositivity in only six AZD1222 recipients.

The method was immunoSEQ multiplex PCR; TCRdb's version includes in-frame clones alone and lacks a portion of them. In the table there are approximately 150,000 clones, roughly 87% of which are singletons. Germline CDR1 is SGDLS and CDR2 is YYNGEE. The CDR3 loop spans 15 amino acids. V lost 8 bases and J 3 bases, leaving 18 bases between the germline ends. On this clone itself: Its target is unknown.

The rearrangement links TRBV9 to TRBJ1-3; D not resolved. Sequences were derived from peripheral blood, sampled 28 days after the second AZD1222 dose. The clonotype originates from an adult who received the AZD1222 COVID-19 vaccine. CDR3 sequence reads: CASGEGVPLGNTIYF. CDR3 bases: TGTGCCAGTGGTGAGGGTGTGCCTCTTGGAAACACCATATATTTT.